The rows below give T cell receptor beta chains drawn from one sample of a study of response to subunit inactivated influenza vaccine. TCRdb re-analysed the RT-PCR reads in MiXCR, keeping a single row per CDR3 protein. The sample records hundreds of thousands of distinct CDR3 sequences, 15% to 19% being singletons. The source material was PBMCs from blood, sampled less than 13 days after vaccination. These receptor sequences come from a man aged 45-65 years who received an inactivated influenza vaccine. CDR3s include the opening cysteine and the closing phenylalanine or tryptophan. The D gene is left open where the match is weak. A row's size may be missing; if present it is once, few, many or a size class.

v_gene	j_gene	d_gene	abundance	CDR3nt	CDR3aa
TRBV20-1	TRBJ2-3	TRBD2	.	TGCAGTGCCCCGGGACTAGCGGGGGCAGATACGCAGTATTTT	CSAPGLAGADTQYF
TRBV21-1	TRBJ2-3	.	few	TGTGCCAGCAGCAAAGATGATAACACAGATACGCAGTATTTT	CASSKDDNTDTQYF
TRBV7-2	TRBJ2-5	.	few	TGTGCCAGCAGCTCACAGGGATCTGGTGAGACCCAGTACTTC	CASSSQGSGETQYF
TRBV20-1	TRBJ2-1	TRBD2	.	TGCAGTGCCAACTCGGGACTAGCGGGAGCTCGGAGCAATGAGCAGTTCTTC	CSANSGLAGARSNEQFF
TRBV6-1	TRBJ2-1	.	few	TGTGCCAGCAGTGAAAGCCCCGAAGCCTCCTACAATGAGCAGTTCTTC	CASSESPEASYNEQFF
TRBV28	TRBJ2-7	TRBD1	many	TGTGCCAGCATCTCGGACAGGGTTCGGAACGAGCAGTACTTC	CASISDRVRNEQYF
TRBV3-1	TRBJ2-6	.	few	TGTGCCAGCAGCCGTAGCCTCGGTGGGGCCAACGTCCTGACTTTC	CASSRSLGGANVLTF
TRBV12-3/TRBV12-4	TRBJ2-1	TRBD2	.	TGTGCCAGCAGTTCACCCAGACTAGCGGGGGACAACTACTGGGAGCAGTTCTTC	CASSSPRLAGDNYWEQFF
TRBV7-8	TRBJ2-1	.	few	TGTGCCAGCAGCTTAGTAGAATTCTCCTACAATGAGCAGTTCTTC	CASSLVEFSYNEQFF
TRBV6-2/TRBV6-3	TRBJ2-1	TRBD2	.	TGTGCCAGCAGTTACCTGGGACTAGCGGGACGGTATGAGCAGTTCTTC	CASSYLGLAGRYEQFF
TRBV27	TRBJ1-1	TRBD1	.	TGTGCCAGCAGTTTTCAAAGGGGGCCCACTATAGGGAACACTGAAGCTTTCTTT	CASSFQRGPTIGNTEAFF
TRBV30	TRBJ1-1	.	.	TGTGCCTGGAGCCGACCAACGAAAGCTTTCTTT	CAWSRPTKAFF
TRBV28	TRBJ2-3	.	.	TGTGCCAGCGGACAACTTGGACAGCGCACAGATACGCAGTATTTT	CASGQLGQRTDTQYF
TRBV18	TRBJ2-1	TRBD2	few	TGTGCCAGCTCACCCACTAGCGGGGACTACAATGAGCAGTTCTTC	CASSPTSGDYNEQFF
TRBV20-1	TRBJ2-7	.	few	TGCAGTGCTAGAGATCTCGACAGGAGCGAGCAGTACTTC	CSARDLDRSEQYF
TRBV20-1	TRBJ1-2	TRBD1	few	TGCAGTGCTTTAGTCAGACAGGGGTCCTATGGCTACACCTTC	CSALVRQGSYGYTF
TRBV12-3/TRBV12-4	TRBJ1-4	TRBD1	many	TGTGCCAGCAGTCCCACTGACAGGGAGGTTGAAAAACTGTTTTTT	CASSPTDREVEKLFF
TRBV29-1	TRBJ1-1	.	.	TGCAGCGTTGACAGGGCGCTGAACACTGAAGCTTTCTTT	CSVDRALNTEAFF
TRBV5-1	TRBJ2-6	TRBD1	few	TGCGCCAGCAGCACCACAGGGGGCACTGGGGCCAACGTCCTGACTTTC	CASSTTGGTGANVLTF
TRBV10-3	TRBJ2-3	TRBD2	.	TGTGCCATCAGCCCAACCGGGACTAGCGGGGGGAACGAAGATACGCAGTATTTT	CAISPTGTSGGNEDTQYF
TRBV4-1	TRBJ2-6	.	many	TGCGCCAGCAGCTTAGCAGACTCTGGGGCCAACGTCCTGACTTTC	CASSLADSGANVLTF
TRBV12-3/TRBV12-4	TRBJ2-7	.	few	TGTGCAACCAGGGGGGCTAGCTCCTACGAGCAGTACTTC	CATRGASSYEQYF
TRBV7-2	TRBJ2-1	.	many	TGTGCCAGCAGCTTGCCCGGGGGGCGTAATGAGCAGTTCTTC	CASSLPGGRNEQFF
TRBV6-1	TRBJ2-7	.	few	TGTGCCAGCAGTCCCGAGGGACTCGGATACGAGCAGTACTTC	CASSPEGLGYEQYF
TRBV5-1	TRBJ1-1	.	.	TGCGCCAGCAGCATAGCGACAGGAGCCATGCCCACTGAAGCTTTCTTT	CASSIATGAMPTEAFF
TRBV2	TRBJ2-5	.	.	TGTGCCAGCAGTGAATCAGGGGGGCGGGGGACCCAGTACTTC	CASSESGGRGTQYF
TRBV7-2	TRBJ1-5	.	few	TGTGCCAGCACAACGGGGGATCAGCCCCAGCATTTT	CASTTGDQPQHF
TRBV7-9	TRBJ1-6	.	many	TGTGCCAGCAGCCTCGACGCGTTAACCCTCCACTTT	CASSLDALTLHF
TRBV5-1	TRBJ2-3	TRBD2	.	TGCGCCAGCAGCTTTCAAGCGGGAGATACAGATACGCAGTATTTT	CASSFQAGDTDTQYF
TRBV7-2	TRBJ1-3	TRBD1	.	TGTGCCAGCAGCTTCCACAGGGGAGCTGGAAACACCATATATTTT	CASSFHRGAGNTIYF
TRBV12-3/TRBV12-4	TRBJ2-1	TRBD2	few	TGTGCCAGCAGACCTATTACTAGCGGGGGATACAATGAGCAGTTCTTC	CASRPITSGGYNEQFF
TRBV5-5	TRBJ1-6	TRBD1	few	TGTGCCAGCACTCCACAAACAGGGGCTGGCTCACCCCTCCACTTT	CASTPQTGAGSPLHF
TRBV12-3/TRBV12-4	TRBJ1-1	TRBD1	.	TGTGCCAGCAGCAGGACAGGGGGCAACACTGAAGCTCTCTTT	CASSRTGGNTEALF
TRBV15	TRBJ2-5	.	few	TGTGCCACCAGCAGAGCGGTGGGAGTCCAAGAGACCCAGTACTTC	CATSRAVGVQETQYF
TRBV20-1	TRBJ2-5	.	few	TGCAGTGCTATGGCAGGGATGGAGACCCAGTACTTC	CSAMAGMETQYF
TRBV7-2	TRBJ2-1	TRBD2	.	TGTGCCAGCAGCTGGAGGGAGGGTCCCCACAATGAGCAGTTCTTC	CASSWREGPHNEQFF
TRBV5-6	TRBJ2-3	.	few	TGTGCCAGCAGCAACCAACACCAGGGAAATACGCAGTATTTT	CASSNQHQGNTQYF
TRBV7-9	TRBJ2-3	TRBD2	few	TGTGCCAGCAGCTTAGTGACTAGCGATGGCACAGATACGCAGTATTTT	CASSLVTSDGTDTQYF
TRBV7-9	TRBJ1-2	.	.	TGTGCCAGCAGCGCACTGGGCAACCTCTATGGCTACACCTTC	CASSALGNLYGYTF